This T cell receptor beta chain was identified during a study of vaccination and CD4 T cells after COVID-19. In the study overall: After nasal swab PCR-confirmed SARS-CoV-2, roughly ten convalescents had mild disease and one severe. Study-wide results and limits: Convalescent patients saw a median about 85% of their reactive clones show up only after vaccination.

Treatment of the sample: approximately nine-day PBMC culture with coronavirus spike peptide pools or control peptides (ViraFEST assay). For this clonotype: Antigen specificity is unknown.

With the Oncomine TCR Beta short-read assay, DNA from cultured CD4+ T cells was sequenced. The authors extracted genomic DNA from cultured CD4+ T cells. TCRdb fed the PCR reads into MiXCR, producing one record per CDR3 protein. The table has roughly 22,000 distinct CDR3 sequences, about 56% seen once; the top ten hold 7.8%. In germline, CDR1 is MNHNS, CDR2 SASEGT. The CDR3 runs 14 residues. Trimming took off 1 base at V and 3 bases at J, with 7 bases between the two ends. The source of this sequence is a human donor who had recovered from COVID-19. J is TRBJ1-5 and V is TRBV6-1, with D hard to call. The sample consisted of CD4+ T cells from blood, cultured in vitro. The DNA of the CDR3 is TGTGCCAGCAGTGAAGGTCAGTACAATCAGCCCCAGCATTTT. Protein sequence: CASSEGQYNQPQHF.